The 2 T cell receptor beta chains in this list originate from one sample, sequenced in a study of blood T cell repertoires in COVID-19. Assay used: immunoSEQ multiplex PCR; TCRdb lists only in-frame clones, some missing. The table shows 310,000 or so clones, with 75% to 90% occurring only once. Sequencing input: peripheral blood. These receptors were obtained from a woman in her twenties or thirties who had recovered from COVID-19.

Concerning this clone: It may be a read error: a sequence one base away is much more abundant. The rearrangement links TRBV27 to TRBJ2-3; D not resolved. Deletions cut 6 bases from V and 2 bases from J, with 3 bases between. Germline-derived CDR1 and CDR2 are MNHEY and SMNVEV (reference sequence). The CDR3 covers 11 residues. The CDR3 protein is CASSHTDTQYF. In nucleotides, the CDR3 is TGTGCCAGCAGCCACACAGATACGCAGTATTTT.

V and J are TRBV9 and TRBJ2-1; TRBD2 might be the D (5 bases). V was trimmed by 0 bases and J by 4 bases, leaving 11 bases between them. Germline loops: CDR1 SGDLS, CDR2 YYNGEE. CDR3 length equals 15 residues. CDR3 coding DNA: TGTGCCAGCAGCGTAGCGGCACTAGGGTACAATGAGCAGTTCTTC. This gives the protein CASSVAALGYNEQFF.